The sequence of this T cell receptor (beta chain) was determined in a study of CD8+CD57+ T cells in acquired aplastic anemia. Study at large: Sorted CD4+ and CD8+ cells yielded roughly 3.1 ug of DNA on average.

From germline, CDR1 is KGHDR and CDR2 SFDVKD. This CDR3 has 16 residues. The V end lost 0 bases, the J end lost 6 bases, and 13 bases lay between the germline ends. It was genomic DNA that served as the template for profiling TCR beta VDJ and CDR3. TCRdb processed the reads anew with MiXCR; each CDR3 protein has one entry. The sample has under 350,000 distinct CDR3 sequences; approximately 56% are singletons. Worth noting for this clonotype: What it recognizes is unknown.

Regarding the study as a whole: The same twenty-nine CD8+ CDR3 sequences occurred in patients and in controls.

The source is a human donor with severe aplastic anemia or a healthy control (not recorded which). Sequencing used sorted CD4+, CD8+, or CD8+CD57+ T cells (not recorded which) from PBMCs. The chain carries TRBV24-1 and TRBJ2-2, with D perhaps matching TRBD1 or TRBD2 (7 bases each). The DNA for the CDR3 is TGTGCCACCAGTGATTTGGGTTCAGGGGGGGCCGGGGAGCTGTTTTTT. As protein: CATSDLGSGGAGELFF.